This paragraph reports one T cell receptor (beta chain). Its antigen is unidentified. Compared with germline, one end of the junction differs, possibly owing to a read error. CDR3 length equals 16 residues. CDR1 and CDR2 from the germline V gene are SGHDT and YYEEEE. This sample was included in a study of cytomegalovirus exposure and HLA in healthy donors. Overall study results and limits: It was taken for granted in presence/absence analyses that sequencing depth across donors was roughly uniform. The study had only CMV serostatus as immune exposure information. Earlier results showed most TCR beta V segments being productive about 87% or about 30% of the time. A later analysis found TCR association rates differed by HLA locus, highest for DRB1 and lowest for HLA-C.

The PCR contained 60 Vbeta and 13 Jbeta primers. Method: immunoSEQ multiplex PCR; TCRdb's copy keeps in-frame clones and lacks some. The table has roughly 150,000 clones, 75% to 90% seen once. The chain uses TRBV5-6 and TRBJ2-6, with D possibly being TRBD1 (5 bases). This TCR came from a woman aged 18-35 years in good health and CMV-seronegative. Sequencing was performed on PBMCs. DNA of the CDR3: TGTGCCAGCAGCTTGAACAGGTTCTCTGGGGCCAACGGCCTGACTTTC. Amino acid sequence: CASSLNRFSGANGLTF.